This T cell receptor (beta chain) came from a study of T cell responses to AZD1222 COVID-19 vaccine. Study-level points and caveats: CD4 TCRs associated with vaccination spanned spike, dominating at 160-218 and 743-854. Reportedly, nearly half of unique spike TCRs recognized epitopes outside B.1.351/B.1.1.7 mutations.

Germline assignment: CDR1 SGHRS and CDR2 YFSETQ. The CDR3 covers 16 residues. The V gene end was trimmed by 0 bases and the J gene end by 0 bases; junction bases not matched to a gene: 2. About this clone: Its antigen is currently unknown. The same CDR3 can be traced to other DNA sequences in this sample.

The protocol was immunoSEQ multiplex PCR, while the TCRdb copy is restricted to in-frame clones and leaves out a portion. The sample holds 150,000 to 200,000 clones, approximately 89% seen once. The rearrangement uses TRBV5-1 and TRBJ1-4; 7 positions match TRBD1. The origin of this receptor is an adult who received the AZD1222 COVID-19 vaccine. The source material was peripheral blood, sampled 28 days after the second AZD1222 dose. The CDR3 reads CASSLGQGATNEKLFF. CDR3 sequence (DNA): TGCGCCAGCAGCTTGGGACAGGGTGCAACTAATGAAAAACTGTTTTTT.